Reported below is one T cell receptor beta chain. Partitioning of CD4+ cells yielded a CD45RA+ naive subset and a CD45RA-negative memory subset. The protocol was immunoSEQ multiplex PCR, while the TCRdb copy is restricted to in-frame clones and leaves out a portion. The sample yields over 2 million clones, 95% seen once. The data belong to a study of shared clonotypes between healthy human individuals. The CDR3 extends over 16 amino acids. Trimming took off 1 base at V and 1 base at J, with 11 bases between the two ends. CDR1 is MDHEN, CDR2 SYDVKM, per germline. This TCR came from a man in his late teens or twenties in good health. The sequencing sample was made of naive CD4+ T cells sorted from blood. Subset here: CD45RA+ positively selected. The chain uses TRBV28 and TRBJ1-3, with D perhaps TRBD1 (6 bases). The CDR3 loop is CASSLFQGMSGNTIYF. The CDR3 DNA sequence: TGTGCCAGCAGTTTATTTCAGGGGATGTCTGGAAACACCATATATTTT. The variable domain in full, completed from reference TRBV28 and TRBJ1-3, reads DVKVTQSSRYLVKRTGEKVFLECVQDMDHENMFWYRQDPGLGLRLIYFSYDVKMKEKGDIPEGYSVSREKKERFSLILESASTNQTSMYLCASSLFQGMSGNTIYFGEGSWLTVV.